The 8 T cell receptor beta chains reported below all come from one sample, sequenced in a study of T cell repertoires in cytomegalovirus infection. Their cognate antigens are unknown. TCRdb fed the reads into MiXCR, producing one record per CDR3 protein. The profile shows approximately 590,000 distinct CDR3 sequences, roughly 43% of them singletons. The input for sequencing was cultured PBMCs, taken from culture after CMV antigen stimulation. The receptor set was obtained from a human donor in good health (CMV status not recorded). Some clones in this sample may be carry-over from other donors' samples.

This clonotype turned up a few times. The CDR3 DNA reads as TGTGCCAGCAAGGATACCAAAGATACGCAGTATTTT. Encoded protein: CASKDTKDTQYF. This sequence joins TRBV6-1 and TRBJ2-3; D uncertain. The CDR3 is made up of 12 amino acids. Germline V CDR1 and CDR2: MNHNS, SASEGT. With 7 bases removed from V and 5 bases from J, the gap between germline ends came to 10 bases.

This chain connects TRBV7-6 to TRBJ1-4; TRBD1 matches 9 bases. Germline trimming cut 6 bases from V and 5 bases from J; bases unmatched to any gene: 4. The CDR3 is 14 amino acids. CDR1 is SGHVS, CDR2 FNYEAQ, per germline. The CDR3 loop is CASRSGTGNEKLFF. CDR3 nucleotides: TGTGCCAGCAGATCCGGGACAGGGAATGAAAAACTGTTTTTT.

V and J are TRBV7-7 and TRBJ1-1; no definite D call. The CDR3 runs 13 residues. Germline values: CDR1 SSHAT, CDR2 FNYEAQ (reference sequence). Between the trimmed V and J ends, which lost 4 bases and 0 bases, there was a span of 6 bases. The CDR3 region is CASSSQMNTEAFF. DNA of the CDR3: TGTGCCAGCAGCTCACAGATGAACACTGAAGCTTTCTTT. Based on the CDR3 plus reference TRBV7-7 and TRBJ1-1, the full variable domain is GAGVSQSPRYKVTKRGQDVTLRCDPISSHATLYWYQQALGQGPEFLTYFNYEAQPDKSGLPSDRFSAERPEGSISTLTIQRTEQRDSAMYRCASSSQMNTEAFFGQGTRLTVV.

This clonotype was counted a few times. V gene TRBV11-3 combines with J gene TRBJ1-1; D remains unclear. Germline-derived CDR1 and CDR2 are SGHNT and YENEEA. The CDR3 runs to 15 residues. Trimming left V 2 bases short and J 0 bases short, with 10 bases between. CDR3: CASSLLANMNTEAFF. CDR3 sequence (DNA): TGTGCCAGCAGCTTATTAGCCAACATGAACACTGAAGCTTTCTTT.

The chain carries TRBV4-1 and TRBJ2-1, with D possibly TRBD2 on 6 matching bases. Germline CDR1 and CDR2: MGHRA and YSYEKL. The CDR3 is 17 amino acids. V was cut by 4 bases and J by 2 bases, with 18 bases left in between. The CDR3 DNA follows: TGCGCCAGCAGCCCGGTCCGCGGGGAGGCGGCCTACAATGAGCAGTTCTTC. Its translation is CASSPVRGEAAYNEQFF.

The rearrangement joins TRBV7-2 to TRBJ1-4, with D possibly being TRBD1 (5 bases). The CDR3 is 14 residues long. Germline CDR1 SGHTA, CDR2 FQGNSA. Trimming left V 3 bases short and J 8 bases short, with 13 bases between. This CDR3 reads CASSFGTSREKLFF. CDR3 sequence (DNA): TGTGCCAGCAGCTTTGGGACGTCCAGGGAAAAACTGTTTTTT.

The V gene is TRBV11-2, the J gene TRBJ2-3; 8 bases align to TRBD1. The CDR3 covers 13 residues. CDR1 SGHAT and CDR2 FQNNGV come from the germline V gene. After removal of 6 bases from V and 5 bases from J, the junction contained 4 bases not matched to a gene. The CDR3 reads CASRQQGEDTQYF. As DNA, the CDR3 is TGTGCCAGCAGACAACAGGGGGAAGATACGCAGTATTTT. The full variable domain, rest sourced from reference TRBV11-2 and TRBJ2-3, is EAGVAQSPRYKIIEKRQSVAFWCNPISGHATLYWYQQILGQGPKLLIQFQNNGVVDDSQLPKDRFSAERLKGVDSTLKIQPAKLEDSAVYLCASRQQGEDTQYFGPGTRLTVL.

CDR3: CASSGGTGEGSQHF. CDR3 in DNA: TGTGCCAGTAGTGGAGGGACAGGGGAGGGGTCCCAGCATTTT. The rearrangement joins TRBV19 to TRBJ1-5; TRBD1 aligns across 10 bases. J was trimmed by 11 bases and V by 5 bases; bases with no gene match: 9. Germline CDR1 reads LNHDA; CDR2 reads SQIVND (reference sequence). The CDR3 length is 14 residues.